Below, 12 T cell receptor beta chains from the same sample are listed, as sequenced in a study of blood T cell repertoires in COVID-19 (dated by TCRdb to about 2020). Library preparation employed the immunoSEQ multiplex PCR assay. TCRdb holds this immuneACCESS table with in-frame rearrangements only. Some clones are missing; in checked studies, unresolved V genes explain under half, and the rest has no known cause. In all, the sample holds roughly 200,000 clones, and 88% of those were seen once. 4% to 5% of the sample goes to the ten largest clones. Input material: peripheral blood. All receptors derive from a woman in her 30s with acute or convalescent COVID-19.

This clone came up a few times. This CDR3 reads CASSYSAVMDGYTF. Written as DNA, the CDR3 is TGTGCCAGCAGTTACTCTGCGGTGATGGATGGCTACACCTTC. The chain joins TRBV6-5 to TRBJ1-2; D ambiguous. V shed 0 bases and J shed 6 bases, with 11 bases lying between them. Germline CDR1 is MNHEY and CDR2 is SVGAGI. The CDR3 length is 14 residues.

The chain carries TRBV7-9 and TRBJ2-7; maybe TRBD2 (7 bases). The V end lost 3 bases, the J end lost 4 bases, and 16 bases lay between the germline ends. This CDR3 is built from 15 residues. CDR1 is SEHNR and CDR2 is FQNEAQ in the germline V gene (reference sequence). The CDR3, as DNA: TGTGCCAGCAGCTTCGGGGGGCTATTAAAGTACGAGCAGTACTTC. This sequence encodes CASSFGGLLKYEQYF. Full variable domain (outside the CDR3, taken from reference TRBV7-9 and TRBJ2-7): DTGVSQNPRHKITKRGQNVTFRCDPISEHNRLYWYRQTLGQGPEFLTYFQNEAQLEKSRLLSDRFSAERPKGSFSTLEIQRTEQGDSAMYLCASSFGGLLKYEQYFGPGTRLTVT.

Only a few counts were recorded for this clone. V usage is TRBV6-6 and J usage is TRBJ1-4, with D possibly TRBD1 on 6 matching bases. The CDR3 length is 14 residues. Germline CDR1 and CDR2: MNHNY and SVGAGI (reference sequence). Trimming stripped 2 bases from V and 7 bases from J, with 11 bases between. The CDR3 DNA reads as TGTGCCAGCAGTTACGGGGGGGCGAGTGAAAAACTGTTTTTT. Translated: CASSYGGASEKLFF.

The chain carries TRBV5-1 and TRBJ2-5, with 7 bases identical to TRBD1. Losses at the gene ends were 4 bases for V and 3 bases for J; bases not matched to a gene: 3. The CDR3 extends over 13 amino acids. Germline CDR1 reads SGHRS; CDR2 reads YFSETQ. The CDR3 loop is CASSHTGEETQYF. The CDR3 DNA is TGCGCCAGCAGCCACACAGGGGAAGAGACCCAGTACTTC.

This chain links TRBV10-1 with TRBJ2-2; D not resolved. V was clipped by 3 bases and J by 11 bases, with 10 bases between them. Germline V CDR1 and CDR2: WNHNN, SYGVQD (reference sequence). This CDR3 has 12 residues. This CDR3 reads CASSDNGVELFF. The CDR3 nucleotides read TGCGCCAGCAGTGATAACGGAGTCGAGCTGTTTTTT.

This chain uses TRBV2 with TRBJ2-1; no firm D call. Per germline, CDR1 SNHLY and CDR2 FYNNEI. This CDR3 contains 13 residues. V was pared by 9 bases and J by 2 bases, with 11 bases between. The CDR3 sequence is CASTLVPYNEQFF. For the CDR3, the DNA is TGTGCCAGTACTCTAGTCCCCTACAATGAGCAGTTCTTC.

This chain links TRBV29-1 with TRBJ2-1, with 11 bases that match TRBD2. The CDR3 totals 16 residues. V gave up 7 bases and J gave up 4 bases; unmatched junction bases: 12. CDR1 and CDR2 (germline): SQVTM, ANQGSEA. DNA of the CDR3: TGCAGCGCAACAGGGTGGACTAGCGGGTCATACAATGAGCAGTTCTTC. Its translation: CSATGWTSGSYNEQFF.

The chain has TRBV7-2 and TRBJ2-1; 7 positions match TRBD2. This CDR3 is built from 15 residues. Germline V CDR1 and CDR2: SGHTA, FQGNSA. Trimming took 2 bases from V and 5 from J; bases not matched to a gene: 6. The CDR3 here is CASSLSGMGHNEQFF. The CDR3 nucleotides are TGTGCCAGCAGCTTAAGCGGGATGGGCCACAATGAGCAGTTCTTC.

The V and J genes are TRBV24-1 and TRBJ2-1, with D tentatively TRBD1 (5 bases). V was trimmed by 5 bases and J by 9 bases, leaving 13 bases between them. Looked up from germline, CDR1 is KGHDR and CDR2 is SFDVKD. This CDR3 contains 13 residues. CDR3 sequence (DNA): TGTGCCACCAGTGTCGTCCAGGGTGCTGAGCAGTTCTTC. This codes for CATSVVQGAEQFF.

V usage is TRBV2 and J usage is TRBJ2-1; 8 nucleotides match TRBD2. Germline V gene lookup returns CDR1 SNHLY and CDR2 FYNNEI. The CDR3 has 17 amino acids. Unmatched junction bases numbered 18, after V lost 9 bases and J lost 5 bases. DNA of the CDR3: TGTGCCAGTCGTATTAGCGGGATAATATTGGGCCACAATGAGCAGTTCTTC. Its protein product is CASRISGIILGHNEQFF.

This clone was detected only a few times. The V gene is TRBV9, the J gene TRBJ2-2; D ambiguous. The CDR3 contains 16 residues. The V end lost 7 bases, the J end lost 4 bases, and 20 bases lay between the germline ends. The germline CDR1 and CDR2 sequences are SGDLS and YYNGEE. CDR3: CASSLLSTPSTGELFF. The CDR3 DNA reads TGTGCCAGCTCCTTACTTTCTACCCCGAGCACCGGGGAGCTGTTTTTT.

This clone was observed once. The chain combines TRBV7-8 with TRBJ2-1; D might be TRBD2 (6 bases). The CDR3 has 12 residues. Germline values: CDR1 SGHVS, CDR2 FQNEAQ. V shed 5 bases and J shed 11 bases, with 13 bases lying between them. CDR3 sequence: CASSHPEGQQFF. CDR3 DNA sequence: TGTGCCAGCAGCCACCCGGAGGGCCAGCAGTTCTTC.